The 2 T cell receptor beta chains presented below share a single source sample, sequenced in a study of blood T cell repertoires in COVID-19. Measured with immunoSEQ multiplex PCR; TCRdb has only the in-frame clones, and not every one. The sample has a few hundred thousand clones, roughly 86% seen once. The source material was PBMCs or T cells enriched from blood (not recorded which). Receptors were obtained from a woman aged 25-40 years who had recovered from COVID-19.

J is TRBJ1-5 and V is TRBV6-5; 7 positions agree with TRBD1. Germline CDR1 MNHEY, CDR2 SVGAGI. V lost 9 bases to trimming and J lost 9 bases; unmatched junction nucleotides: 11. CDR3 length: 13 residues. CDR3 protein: CASWTGLRAPQHF. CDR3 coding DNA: TGTGCCAGTTGGACAGGACTTCGCGCGCCCCAGCATTTT.

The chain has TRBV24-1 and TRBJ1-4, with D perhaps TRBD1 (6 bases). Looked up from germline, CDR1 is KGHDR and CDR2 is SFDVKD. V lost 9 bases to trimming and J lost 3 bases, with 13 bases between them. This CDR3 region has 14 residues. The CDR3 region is CATAARGANEKLFF. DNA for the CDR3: TGTGCCACCGCTGCCAGGGGAGCTAATGAAAAACTGTTTTTT.